This note documents a single TCR beta chain sequence. Authors' analysis steps: Reference gene primer amplification gave nucleated cell count estimates. The protocol was immunoSEQ multiplex PCR, while the TCRdb copy is restricted to in-frame clones and leaves out a portion. V and J calls and clone size are copied from that table; D and trimming were computed from the DNA. The sample carries 310,000 or so clones, roughly 92% recorded once. In Seattle, patients joined the study during active infection and were tracked longitudinally. The CDR3 is 16 residues long. Germline trimming cut 0 bases from V and 4 bases from J; bases unmatched to any gene: 7. The V gene's germline CDR1 is SGHRS and CDR2 YFSETQ. This sample stems from a study of blood T cell repertoires in COVID-19. The wider study: From the United States, Italy and Spain came samples of acute and convalescent COVID-19. Sample material is recorded as cDNA or gDNA derived from T cells, B-cell-depleted T cells, or PBMCs.

This chain connects TRBV5-1 to TRBJ2-1; 7 nucleotides match TRBD2. The sample consisted of peripheral blood. The receptor's source is a woman aged 25 to 45 with COVID-19, enrolled during active disease. CDR3 sequence reads: CASSLAGGAGYNEQFF. The CDR3 region has the DNA TGCGCCAGCAGCTTGGCCGGCGGAGCGGGGTACAATGAGCAGTTCTTC.